This T cell receptor beta chain was retrieved from a study of cytomegalovirus exposure and HLA in healthy donors. The study's findings and limits: Analysis was performed later, and it showed HLA-associated TCR beta chains to be more clonally expanded than equally common others.

In this sample, this clone turned up a few times. Its antigen is currently unknown. V lost 3 bases and J lost 8, with 13 bases in between. From germline, CDR1 is LNHNV and CDR2 YYDKDF (reference sequence). CDR3 length: 13 amino acids. PCR involved 60 Vbeta and 13 Jbeta primers. Clones were sequenced by immunoSEQ multiplex PCR, and TCRdb holds only the in-frame ones, with some missing. The top ten hold approximately 2% of the sample, which has 95,000 to 150,000 clones, 60% to 85% seen once. The sequence came from a man aged 50 to 60 in good health and CMV-seronegative. J is TRBJ1-2 and V is TRBV15; D remains unclear. The source material was PBMCs. The CDR3 nucleotides are TGTGCCACCAGCAGTAGGCCCCGGGAGGGCTACACCTTC. This encodes CATSSRPREGYTF.